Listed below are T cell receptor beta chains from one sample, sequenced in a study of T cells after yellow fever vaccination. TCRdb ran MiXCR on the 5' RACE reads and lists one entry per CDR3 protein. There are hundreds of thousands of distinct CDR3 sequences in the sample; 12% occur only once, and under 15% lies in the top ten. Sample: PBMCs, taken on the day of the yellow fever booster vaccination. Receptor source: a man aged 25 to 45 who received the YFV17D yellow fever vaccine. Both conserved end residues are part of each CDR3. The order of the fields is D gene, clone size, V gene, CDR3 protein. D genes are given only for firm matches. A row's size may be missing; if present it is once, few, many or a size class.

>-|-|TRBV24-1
CSARSGGYSTEAFF
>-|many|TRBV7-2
CASSLLLALDTQYF
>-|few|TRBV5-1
CASSFGWDYGYTF
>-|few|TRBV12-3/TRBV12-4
CASTGGLSNQPQHF
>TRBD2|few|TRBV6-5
CASSSATSGSTDTQYF
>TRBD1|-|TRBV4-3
CASSQEQGVLTYGYTF
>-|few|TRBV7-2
CASSLNRLGFGYTF
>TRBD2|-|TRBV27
CASSLLAPTYSGANVLTF
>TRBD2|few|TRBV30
CAWSALAGVEQYF
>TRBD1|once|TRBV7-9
CASSGGTGARF
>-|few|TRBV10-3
CAISDTGGGHNEQFF
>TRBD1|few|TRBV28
CASKPTGASYNEQFF
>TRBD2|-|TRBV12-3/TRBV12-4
CASSLARLAGEQFF
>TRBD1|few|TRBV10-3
CAITTGSEEQYF
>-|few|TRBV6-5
CASSYLSGGNEQFF
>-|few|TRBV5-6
CASSARGHSYEQYF
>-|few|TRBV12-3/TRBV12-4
CASSAVGLSLRETQYF
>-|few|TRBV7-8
CASSPNDGRTDTQYF
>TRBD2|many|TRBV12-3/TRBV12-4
CASSLSGGETQYF
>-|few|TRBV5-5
CASSLDAGTDTQYF
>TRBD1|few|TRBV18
CASSESRDRAYEQYF
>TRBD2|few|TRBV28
CASSSTSGATDTQYF
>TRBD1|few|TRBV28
CGTRDSYEQYF
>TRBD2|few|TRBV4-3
CASSQEGTSGYNEQFF
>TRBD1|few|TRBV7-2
CASSLSQGGYGYTF
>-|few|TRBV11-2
CASSFPGIATEAFF
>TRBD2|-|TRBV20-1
CSARGPSGRYEQYF
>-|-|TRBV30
CAWSVGNPETQYF
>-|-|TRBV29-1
CSVGPVLLNEQFF
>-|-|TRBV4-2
CASSPQVKTTEQFF
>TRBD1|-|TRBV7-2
CASSRAGRQGRDEQFF
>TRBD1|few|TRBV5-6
CASAGQGFLEQYF
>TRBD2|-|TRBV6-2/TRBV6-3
CASNKPGTSGRGLMYNEQFF
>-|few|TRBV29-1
CSVEVAGDTQYF
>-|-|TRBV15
CATSGTANEQFF
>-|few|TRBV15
CATIPRLDSSLQETQYF
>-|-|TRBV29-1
CSVEGGTLYNEQFF
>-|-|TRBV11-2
CASSSVVGRSYEQYF
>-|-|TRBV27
CASSEGPSSATYEQYF
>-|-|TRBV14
CASSRKLEGTDTQYF